Below, one T cell receptor beta chain is given with its context. This sample was taken from a study of blood T cell repertoires in COVID-19. Study at large: Acute and convalescent COVID-19 samples came from the United States, Italy and Spain. PBMCs, B-cell-depleted T cells, or T cells were the source of the cDNA or gDNA that made up the material.

There are 16 residues in the CDR3. V gave up 0 bases and J gave up 8 bases; unmatched junction bases: 9. Germline CDR1 SGDLS, CDR2 YYNGEE. Under the authors' procedure: Estimates of nucleated cell counts were drawn from the amplification of reference gene primers. TCRdb's table, derived via immunoSEQ multiplex PCR, lists solely in-frame clones and lacks some. The V and J calls and clone size are taken from that table; D and trimming were inferred from the DNA. The data hold approximately 150,000 clones, with more than 75% observed a single time. The source is a woman between 45 and 65 years old with active or convalescent COVID-19. The V and J genes are TRBV9 and TRBJ2-1, with 9 bases aligning to TRBD2. What was sequenced was peripheral blood. The CDR3 nucleotides are TGTGCCAGCAGCGTAGGTGGTAGCGGGAGTTTCGATGAGCAGTTCTTC. As protein: CASSVGGSGSFDEQFF.